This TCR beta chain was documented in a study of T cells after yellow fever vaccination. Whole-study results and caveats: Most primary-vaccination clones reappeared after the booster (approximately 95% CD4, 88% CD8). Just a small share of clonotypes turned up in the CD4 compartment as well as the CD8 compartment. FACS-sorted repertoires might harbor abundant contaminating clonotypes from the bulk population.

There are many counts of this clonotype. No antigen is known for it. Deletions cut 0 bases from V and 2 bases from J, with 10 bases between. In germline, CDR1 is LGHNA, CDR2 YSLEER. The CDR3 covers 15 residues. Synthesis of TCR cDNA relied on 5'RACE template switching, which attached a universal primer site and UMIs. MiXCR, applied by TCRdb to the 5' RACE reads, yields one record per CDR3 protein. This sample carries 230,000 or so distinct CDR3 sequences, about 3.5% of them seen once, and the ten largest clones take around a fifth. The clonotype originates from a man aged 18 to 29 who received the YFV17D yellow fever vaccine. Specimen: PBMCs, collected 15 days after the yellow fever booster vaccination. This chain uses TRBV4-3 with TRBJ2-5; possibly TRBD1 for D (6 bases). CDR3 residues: CASSQDGQRQETQYF. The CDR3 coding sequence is TGCGCCAGCAGCCAAGACGGACAGCGTCAAGAGACCCAGTACTTC.